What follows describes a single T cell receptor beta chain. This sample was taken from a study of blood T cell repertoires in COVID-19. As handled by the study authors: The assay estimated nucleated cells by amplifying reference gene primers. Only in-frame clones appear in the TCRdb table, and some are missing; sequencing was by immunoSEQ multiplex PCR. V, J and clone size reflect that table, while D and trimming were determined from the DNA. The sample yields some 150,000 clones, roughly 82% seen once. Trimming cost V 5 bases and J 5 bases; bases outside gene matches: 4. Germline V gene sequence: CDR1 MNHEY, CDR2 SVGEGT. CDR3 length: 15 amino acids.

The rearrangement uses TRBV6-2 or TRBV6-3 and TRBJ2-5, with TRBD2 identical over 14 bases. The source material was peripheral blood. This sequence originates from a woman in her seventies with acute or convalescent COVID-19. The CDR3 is CASSRLAGGPETQYF. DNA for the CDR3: TGTGCCAGCAGTAGACTAGCGGGGGGGCCGGAGACCCAGTACTTC.